The 29 T cell receptor beta chains below come from one sample, sequenced in a study of identifying expanded T cells in peripheral blood. Sequencing was performed with immunoSEQ multiplex PCR; in TCRdb, only in-frame clones are kept and a portion is missing. The data show some 130,000 clones, 65% to 90% seen once. The sequenced sample was blood. The receptors come from a person aged 18 to 70 in good health.

V gene TRBV5-4 combines with J gene TRBJ2-5; TRBD1 might be the D (6 bases). Per germline, CDR1 SGHNT and CDR2 YYREEE (reference sequence). The V end lost 4 bases, the J end lost 1 base, and 11 bases lay between the germline ends. The CDR3 is 14 amino acids. The CDR3 is CASSGTGSQETQYF. The CDR3 DNA follows: TGTGCCAGCAGCGGCACAGGGAGCCAAGAGACCCAGTACTTC.

V is TRBV6-5 and J is TRBJ2-3, with D tentatively TRBD2 (7 bases). The germline gives CDR1 MNHEY, CDR2 SVGAGI. Trimming stripped 8 bases from V and 0 bases from J, with 12 bases between. The CDR3 runs 14 residues. The DNA of the CDR3 is TGTGCCAGCGGGAAGGGGGGGAGCACAGATACGCAGTATTTT. Translated, it gives CASGKGGSTDTQYF.

This chain uses TRBV7-8 with TRBJ2-5; 8 bases are shared with TRBD2. The assigned J gene may be wrong: the sequence end matches TRBJ2-7 better. The germline V gene encodes CDR1 SGHVS and CDR2 FQNEAQ. This CDR3 has 15 amino acids. The CDR3 nucleotides read TGTGCCAGCAGCTTACTAACTAGCGGAGGACGCGAGCAGTACTTC. Translated, it gives CASSLLTSGGREQYF.

The chain is built from TRBV5-4 and TRBJ2-4; D perhaps matches TRBD1 (6 bases). CDR3 length: 14 residues. The V end was cut by 3 bases, the J end by 8 bases, with 15 bases between. Germline CDR1 is SGHNT and CDR2 is YYREEE (reference sequence). CDR3 DNA: TGTGCCAGCAGCTCGACAGGACAGCTGCACATTCAGTACTTC. Translating gives CASSSTGQLHIQYF. Full variable domain (remainder filled in from reference TRBV5-4 and TRBJ2-4): ETGVTQSPTHLIKTRGQQVTLRCSSQSGHNTVSWYQQALGQGPQFIFQYYREEENGRGNFPPRFSGLQFPNYSSELNVNALELDDSALYLCASSSTGQLHIQYFGAGTRLSVL.

The chain combines TRBV7-9 with TRBJ1-1; 9 bases align to TRBD1. The germline gives CDR1 SEHNR, CDR2 FQNEAQ (reference sequence). This CDR3 has 15 residues. Germline trimming cut 5 bases from V and 6 bases from J; bases unmatched to any gene: 10. Written as DNA, the CDR3 is TGTGCCAGCAGCGACCGACAGGGGGGTAAGTCTGAAGCTTTCTTT. Its protein product is CASSDRQGGKSEAFF.

The V and J genes are TRBV6-5 and TRBJ1-5; the D is unclear. V lost 2 bases and J 3 bases, leaving 11 bases between the germline ends. Looked up from germline, CDR1 is MNHEY and CDR2 is SVGAGI. The CDR3 loop spans 15 amino acids. The DNA of the CDR3 is TGTGCCAGCAGTTACCTTAGGGAGACCAATCAGCCCCAGCATTTT. Encoded protein: CASSYLRETNQPQHF.

V and J are TRBV28 and TRBJ1-1, with D unresolved. V lost 5 bases and J 4 bases, leaving 5 bases between the germline ends. The CDR3 spans 11 residues. Per the germline V gene, CDR1 is MDHEN and CDR2 is SYDVKM. This CDR3 reads CASSGITEAFF. DNA of the CDR3: TGTGCCAGCAGTGGAATCACTGAAGCTTTCTTT.

This chain uses TRBV23-1 with TRBJ2-7; 14 bases are a match to TRBD2. TRBV23-1 is filed as an ORF, its function uncertain. The trim removed 6 bases at V and 7 bases at J, leaving 8 bases unmatched. The CDR3 spans 15 residues. CDR3 sequence reads: CASSRLAGGPGEQYF. The CDR3 DNA follows: TGCGCCAGCAGCCGACTAGCGGGAGGGCCGGGGGAGCAGTACTTC.

The chain has TRBV19 and TRBJ2-1; TRBD1 matches at 8 bases. The germline CDR1 and CDR2 sequences are LNHDA and SQIVND (reference sequence). Losses at the gene ends were 3 bases for V and 8 bases for J; bases not matched to a gene: 3. This CDR3 has 13 amino acids. CDR3 nucleotide sequence: TGTGCCAGTAGTATCCAGGGGGCCGATGAGCAGTTCTTC. Encoded protein: CASSIQGADEQFF.

The chain recombines TRBV6-5 with TRBJ1-1; tentative D call: TRBD1 (5 bases). Per the germline V gene, CDR1 is MNHEY and CDR2 is SVGAGI. The CDR3 extends over 14 amino acids. Trimming took off 0 bases at V and 1 base at J, with 6 bases between the two ends. The CDR3 DNA sequence: TGTGCCAGCAGTTACTCTACAGGGAACACTGAAGCTTTCTTT. Protein sequence: CASSYSTGNTEAFF.

This clone was observed a handful of times. The rearrangement uses TRBV28 and TRBJ1-4; a weak D match, TRBD1 (6 bases). CDR1 MDHEN and CDR2 SYDVKM come from the germline V gene. CDR3 length: 14 amino acids. V was cut by 5 bases and J by 8 bases, with 15 bases left in between. The CDR3 nucleotides read TGTGCCAGCAGTACAGGGCCAAATCGAGAAAAACTGTTTTTT. Translation: CASSTGPNREKLFF.

The chain employs TRBV4-2 and TRBJ1-4; D remains unclear. Trimming pared 0 bases from V and 2 bases from J, leaving 10 bases between. The CDR3 length is 16 residues. CDR1 is LGHNA, CDR2 YNFKEQ, per germline. The CDR3 loop is CASSQDLRRTNEKLFF. The CDR3 region has the DNA TGTGCCAGCAGCCAAGATTTGAGGCGGACTAATGAAAAACTGTTTTTT.

The rearrangement links TRBV6-6 to TRBJ2-1; D gene ambiguous. Germline V gene lookup returns CDR1 MNHNY and CDR2 SVGAGI (reference sequence). Trimming cost V 6 bases and J 8 bases, with 11 bases left between them. The CDR3 runs to 12 residues. The CDR3 region is CASSRGADEQFF. The DNA of the CDR3 is TGTGCCAGCAGCCGCGGAGCAGATGAGCAGTTCTTC.

This clone was detected only once. This chain connects TRBV18 to TRBJ1-1; 7 bases agree with TRBD1. The V segment lost 0 bases and the J segment 5 bases; nucleotides outside the gene matches: 6. Germline CDR1 and CDR2: KGHSH and LQKENI. CDR3 size: 15 residues. CDR3 region: CASSPPDRVGTEAFF. The DNA of the CDR3 is TGTGCCAGCTCACCACCTGACAGGGTCGGAACTGAAGCTTTCTTT.

In its sample, this clone was seen once. V is TRBV11-3 and J is TRBJ2-7, with 7 nucleotides matching TRBD2. Germline CDR1 is SGHNT and CDR2 is YENEEA. J lost 4 bases, V lost 5 bases, and 8 bases had no gene match. The CDR3 runs to 14 residues. The CDR3 region is CASSVTAGTYEQYF. CDR3 DNA sequence: TGTGCCAGCAGCGTCACAGCGGGAACATACGAGCAGTACTTC.

The chain is built from TRBV4-2 and TRBJ2-5; 11 nucleotides match TRBD2. Germline trimming cut 1 base from V and 4 bases from J; bases unmatched to any gene: 8. CDR3 length: 17 amino acids. The germline V gene has CDR1 LGHNA and CDR2 YNFKEQ. CDR3: CASSQGLAGGLGETQYF. CDR3 sequence (DNA): TGTGCCAGCAGCCAAGGGTTAGCGGGAGGGCTCGGAGAGACCCAGTACTTC.

The genes are TRBV5-1 and TRBJ1-1; unclear D gene. The CDR3 has 16 amino acids. Germline CDR1 SGHRS, CDR2 YFSETQ. V shed 0 bases and J shed 0 bases, with 12 bases lying between them. The CDR3 DNA is TGCGCCAGCAGCTTGGGCAGCCGCTTGGTGAACACTGAAGCTTTCTTT. This codes for CASSLGSRLVNTEAFF.

In this sample, this clone turned up a few times. V gene TRBV2 combines with J gene TRBJ1-2; D might be TRBD1 (5 bases). Looked up from germline, CDR1 is SNHLY and CDR2 is FYNNEI. The CDR3 runs to 12 residues. V lost 10 bases to trimming and J lost 4 bases, with 13 bases between them. In DNA, the CDR3 is TGTGCCACCCTTGGGGGAACCTATGGCTACACCTTC. It specifies CATLGGTYGYTF.

The gene calls are TRBV7-3 and TRBJ2-3; 8 bases are a match to TRBD2. V was pared by 4 bases and J by 1 base, with 4 bases of the junction left unmatched. Germline loops: CDR1 SGHTA, CDR2 FQGTGA. This CDR3 spans 15 amino acids. The CDR3 here is CASSSYSGGTDTQYF. CDR3 coding DNA: TGTGCCAGCAGCTCTTATAGCGGGGGCACAGATACGCAGTATTTT.

The chain uses TRBV5-1 and TRBJ1-2; 10 positions agree with TRBD1. Trimming removed 2 bases from V and 8 bases from J; junction bases left unmatched: 6. The CDR3 contains 14 residues. The germline V gene has CDR1 SGHRS and CDR2 YFSETQ. The CDR3 DNA sequence: TGCGCCAGCAGCTTTGGGACAGGGGATTGGGGCTACACCTTC. As protein: CASSFGTGDWGYTF.

The chain joins TRBV5-4 to TRBJ2-4; the D is unclear. Trimming removed 0 bases from V and 0 bases from J, with 10 bases in between. CDR1 is SGHNT and CDR2 is YYREEE in the germline V gene (reference sequence). CDR3 length: 16 amino acids. CDR3 bases: TGTGCCAGCAGCTTGGCCTTGGCAGCAGCCAAAAACATTCAGTACTTC. Protein: CASSLALAAAKNIQYF.

The chain combines TRBV21-1 with TRBJ1-1; TRBD1 is the table's D call, not checked against the DNA. TRBV21-1 is labeled a pseudogene. This CDR3 comprises 14 residues. The CDR3 DNA reads as TGTGCCAGCAGCGAAGGTAACATGAACACTGAAGCTTTCTTT. Its translation: CASSEGNMNTEAFF.

The chain recombines TRBV5-4 with TRBJ2-2; perhaps TRBD2 as D (5 bases). The CDR3 consists of 13 residues. V shed 4 bases and J shed 6 bases, with 10 bases lying between them. Germline values: CDR1 SGHNT, CDR2 YYREEE (reference sequence). CDR3 bases: TGTGCCAGCAGCCCTAGCCCCCCCGGGGAGCTGTTTTTT. This encodes CASSPSPPGELFF.

The CDR3 here is CASSKELTGTTYEQYF. For the CDR3, the DNA is TGTGCCAGCAGCAAAGAGCTGACAGGGACGACCTACGAGCAGTACTTC. The V gene is TRBV21-1, the J gene TRBJ2-7; the table assigns TRBD1, which was not confirmed against the DNA. TRBV21-1 is given as a pseudogene. This CDR3 spans 16 amino acids.

This sequence joins TRBV11-2 and TRBJ2-7; 10 bases agree with TRBD1. The CDR3 sequence is 17 residues long. Looked up from germline, CDR1 is SGHAT and CDR2 is FQNNGV. V was pared by 1 base and J by 1 base, with 7 bases of the junction left unmatched. The CDR3 is CASSLAPGQGTSYEQYF. The CDR3 region has the DNA TGTGCCAGCAGCTTAGCCCCGGGACAGGGGACTTCCTACGAGCAGTACTTC.

The J gene is TRBJ2-1, the V gene TRBV11-1, with TRBD1 as a possible D gene (5 bases). The CDR3 sequence is 13 residues long. The germline V gene has CDR1 SGHAT and CDR2 FQDESV (reference sequence). Deletions cut 1 base from V and 5 bases from J, with 6 bases between. The CDR3 loop reads CASSLGQNNEQFF. CDR3 nucleotides: TGTGCCAGCAGCTTAGGACAGAACAATGAGCAGTTCTTC.

This clone was recorded once. The V call is TRBV5-1, the J call TRBJ1-3; D uncertain. CDR3 size: 14 residues. V dropped 2 bases and J dropped 6 bases, with 12 bases sitting between them. Germline V lookup: CDR1 SGHRS, CDR2 YFSETQ. The CDR3 DNA reads as TGCGCCAGCAGCTTCGAGCCCTCGATAAACACCATATATTTT. This translates into CASSFEPSINTIYF.

This chain links TRBV18 with TRBJ2-2; tentative D call: TRBD1 (6 bases). The length of the CDR3 is 16 residues. Trimming removed 3 bases from V and 1 base from J, with 12 bases in between. Germline CDR1 KGHSH, CDR2 LQKENI. CDR3 sequence reads: CASSPGGQQNTGELFF. CDR3 sequence (DNA): TGTGCCAGCTCACCCGGCGGACAGCAGAACACCGGGGAGCTGTTTTTT.

The J gene is TRBJ2-5, the V gene TRBV7-9; D is possibly TRBD2 (5 bases). Deletions cut 7 bases from V and 6 bases from J, with 15 bases between. This CDR3 region has 13 residues. Per germline, CDR1 SEHNR and CDR2 FQNEAQ (reference sequence). CDR3 sequence: CASTLFLGKTQYF. DNA of the CDR3: TGTGCCAGCACACTATTTCTCGGGAAGACCCAGTACTTC.